The clone carrying this TCR beta chain is identified as medium-sized from frequency. The antigen remains undetermined. Each sample's input was around 250 ng genomic DNA, 38,000 or so genome equivalents. This specimen belongs to a study of T cell clusters in autoimmune cytopenias. Overall study findings and caveats: Comparing secondary cytopenia with chronic lymphocytic leukemia showed no cluster-lack signature, apparently masked by lymphoma repertoire. Functional roles of the in silico T cell clusters still await experimental validation. Primary autoimmune cytopenia patients appeared to lack physiological T cell clusters present in healthy donors.

Multiplex touch-down PCR amplified TRB using TRB-A and TRB-B pools in one tube. From its re-call of the multiplex PCR reads, TCRdb lists each CDR3 protein once, without DNA. This table lists 1,200 or so distinct CDR3 sequences. The source is a human donor with an autoimmune cytopenia or autoimmune hepatitis (not recorded which). Sequenced: peripheral blood.

CDR3 protein: CAWNRDRVSGYTF. The chain combines TRBV30 with TRBJ1-2; the D call of TRBD1 rests on TCRdb alone, since no DNA is present to check it. The V gene's germline CDR1 is GTSNPN and CDR2 SVGIG (reference sequence). The CDR3 sequence is 13 residues long.